This passage covers 17 T cell receptor beta chains from one sample sequenced in a study of post-analysis software for immune sequencing data. Regarding the study as a whole: Higher frequency in patients than in controls was seen for roughly 5 TRBV segments, with TRBV5-6, TRBV5-1 and TRBV20-1 among them.

Prepared TCR beta cDNA libraries contained unique molecular identifiers. TCRdb redid the calling of the PCR reads with MiXCR, one entry per CDR3 protein. The table records approximately 730,000 distinct CDR3 sequences, approximately 30% of them present only once. These TCRs' antigens remain unknown. The sample consisted of blood. Receptor source: a girl between 10 and 17 years old with multiple sclerosis.

This clonotype was recorded once. This chain joins TRBV14 and TRBJ2-3; D is undetermined. Germline V gene sequence: CDR1 SGHDN, CDR2 FVKESK. Trimming cost V 2 bases and J 6 bases, with 12 bases left between them. The CDR3 totals 14 residues. Here the CDR3 reads CASSQTRVQDTQYF. As DNA, the CDR3 is TGTGCCAGCAGCCAAACCAGAGTGCAGGATACGCAGTATTTT.

This clonotype was counted only a few times. The chain couples TRBV15 to TRBJ2-5; weak D call: TRBD2 (6 bases). The CDR3 runs to 18 residues. CDR1 is LNHNV, CDR2 YYDKDF, per germline (reference sequence). Trimming left V 1 base short and J 1 base short, with 19 bases between. CDR3 protein: CATSRGLRGGTFQETQYF. As DNA, the CDR3 is TGTGCCACCAGCAGAGGATTGCGTGGGGGGACTTTCCAAGAGACCCAGTACTTC. Combining the CDR3 with reference TRBV15 and TRBJ2-5 gives the whole variable domain DAMVIQNPRYQVTQFGKPVTLSCSQTLNHNVMYWYQQKSSQAPKLLFHYYDKDFNNEADTPDNFQSRRPNTSFCFLDIRSPGLGDTAMYLCATSRGLRGGTFQETQYFGPGTRLLVL.

This clonotype was observed a few times. The chain combines TRBV27 with TRBJ2-7, with unresolved D. V lost 7 bases, J lost 2 bases, and 18 bases lay in between. CDR1 MNHEY and CDR2 SMNVEV come from the germline V gene (reference sequence). The CDR3 totals 15 residues. Here the CDR3 DNA reads TGTGCCAGCACCTTTGGGGATGTTGGGACCTACGAGCAGTACTTC. It yields the protein CASTFGDVGTYEQYF.

A few counts support this clonotype. V and J are TRBV4-1 and TRBJ2-3; possibly TRBD1 for D (5 bases). V lost 0 bases and J 6 bases, leaving 7 bases between the germline ends. Germline CDR1 reads MGHRA; CDR2 reads YSYEKL. The CDR3 is 13 residues long. CDR3 loop: CASSQEGVDTQYF. The CDR3 coding sequence is TGCGCCAGCAGCCAAGAAGGGGTCGATACGCAGTATTTT.

The V call is TRBV2, the J call TRBJ2-3, with 8 bases matching TRBD1. After removal of 7 bases from V and 3 bases from J, the junction contained 3 bases not matched to a gene. The CDR3 is 13 amino acids. CDR1 and CDR2 (germline): SNHLY, FYNNEI. Here the CDR3 reads CASNGQGTDTQYF. DNA of the CDR3: TGTGCCAGCAATGGACAGGGAACAGATACGCAGTATTTT.

This clonotype has a handful of counts. An end of the junction differs from the germline gene, which may be a read error. J is TRBJ2-3 and V is TRBV7-7; D is possibly TRBD2 (5 bases). CDR1 is SSHAT and CDR2 is FNYEAQ in the germline V gene (reference sequence). The CDR3 consists of 13 residues. CDR3 nucleotides: TGTGCTAGCAGCTTAGCGCCGGAGGATACGCAGTATTTT. Translation: CASSLAPEDTQYF.

This clonotype was seen a handful of times. V and J are TRBV20-1 and TRBJ2-7; no clear D. Per germline, CDR1 DFQATT and CDR2 SNEGSKA (reference sequence). The CDR3 is 11 amino acids. Trimming took 5 bases from V and 7 from J, leaving 12 bases between them. This chain's CDR3 is CSAPGRLEQYF. CDR3 in DNA: TGCAGTGCTCCCGGCCGGTTGGAGCAGTACTTC.

The chain has TRBV7-6 and TRBJ1-1, with D possibly TRBD1 on 5 matching bases. The CDR3 covers 13 residues. CDR1 SGHVS and CDR2 FNYEAQ come from the germline V gene. Trimming stripped 2 bases from V and 6 bases from J, with 10 bases between. CDR3 in amino acids: CASSLLRGAEAFF. In nucleotides, the CDR3 is TGTGCCAGCAGCTTATTAAGGGGCGCTGAAGCTTTCTTT.

V gene TRBV6-5 combines with J gene TRBJ2-1, with a possible D match to TRBD1 (6 bases). The V end was cut by 6 bases, the J end by 7 bases, with 13 bases between. The CDR3 consists of 13 residues. The germline gives CDR1 MNHEY, CDR2 SVGAGI. The DNA of the CDR3 is TGTGCCAGCAGCCTACTAGGGGGAAATGAGCAGTTCTTC. This sequence encodes CASSLLGGNEQFF.

This clonotype turned up a few times. The chain joins TRBV21-1 to TRBJ2-7; the table's D call of TRBD1 was not tested on the DNA. TRBV21-1 is a recognized pseudogene. There are 14 residues in the CDR3. The CDR3 reads CASSKDAPGYEQYF. The CDR3, as DNA: TGTGCCAGCAGCAAAGATGCCCCCGGCTACGAGCAGTACTTC.

This clonotype was seen a handful of times. The V and J genes are TRBV6-5 and TRBJ1-2, with a weak D call TRBD1 (5 bases). The CDR3 runs to 13 residues. In germline, CDR1 is MNHEY, CDR2 SVGAGI. V was clipped by 7 bases and J by 8 bases, with 17 bases between them. The CDR3 sequence is CASKRGGFEGYTF. DNA for the CDR3: TGTGCCAGCAAAAGGGGAGGATTTGAGGGCTACACCTTC.

As DNA, the CDR3 is TGTGCCAGCAGCGCTGGACGGTATAGCAATCAGCCCCAGCATTTT. Translating gives CASSAGRYSNQPQHF. The J gene is TRBJ1-5, the V gene TRBV7-9; D is uncertain. CDR3 length: 15 residues. Deletions cut 5 bases from V and 0 bases from J, with 11 bases between. Per the germline V gene, CDR1 is SEHNR and CDR2 is FQNEAQ (reference sequence).

There are many counts of this clonotype. The chain is built from TRBV24-1 and TRBJ2-7; D is unclear. With 0 bases removed from V and 8 bases from J, the gap between germline ends came to 4 bases. The CDR3 extends over 11 amino acids. Germline V gives CDR1 KGHDR, CDR2 SFDVKD. In DNA form, the CDR3 reads TGTGCCACCAGTGATTTGCGGCAGCAGTACTTC. This translates into CATSDLRQQYF.

This clonotype has a handful of counts. CDR3 loop: CASSNSGRAVDEQFF. CDR3 DNA: TGTGCCAGCAGCAATAGCGGGAGGGCAGTCGATGAGCAGTTCTTC. The chain combines TRBV28 with TRBJ2-1, with 11 bases matching TRBD2. The CDR3 has 15 residues. Germline loops: CDR1 MDHEN, CDR2 SYDVKM. Trimming at V came to 6 bases and at J to 8 bases, leaving 9 bases not matched to a gene.

V and J are TRBV7-2 and TRBJ1-1, with unresolved D. This CDR3 has 13 amino acids. CDR1 SGHTA and CDR2 FQGNSA come from the germline V gene. The CDR3 nucleotides read TGTGCTCACAGAGAGGATATGAACACTGAAGCTTTCTTT. It specifies CAHREDMNTEAFF.

The gene calls are TRBV7-2 and TRBJ2-1; the match to TRBD2 covers 13 bases. The J call may be incorrect, as the DNA end agrees better with TRBJ2-7. This CDR3 comprises 15 residues. Per germline, CDR1 SGHTA and CDR2 FQGNSA. The DNA of the CDR3 is TGTGCCAGCAGCCTACTAGCGGGAGGGTCCTACGAGCAGTACTTC. Translating gives CASSLLAGGSYEQYF.

The sample holds a few counts of this clonotype. The chain combines TRBV20-1 with TRBJ2-7, with TRBD1 matching over 10 bases. CDR3 length: 13 residues. The germline CDR1 and CDR2 sequences are DFQATT and SNEGSKA (reference sequence). The J segment lost 6 bases and the V segment lost 5 bases, leaving 7 bases of the junction unmatched. The chain's CDR3 is CSAAGTGVSEQYF. The CDR3 nucleotides are TGCAGTGCTGCCGGGACAGGGGTCTCCGAGCAGTACTTC.